Shown below are 32 T cell receptor beta chains from a single sample sequenced in a study of T cell responses to AZD1222 COVID-19 vaccine. The protocol was immunoSEQ multiplex PCR, while the TCRdb copy is restricted to in-frame clones and leaves out a portion. The sample consists of 110,000 or so clones, more than 75% of them appearing once. The source material was peripheral blood, sampled 28 days after the second AZD1222 dose. Receptor source: an adult who received the AZD1222 COVID-19 vaccine.

The chain links TRBV7-3 to TRBJ2-1; 7 nucleotides agree with TRBD2. The CDR3 has 14 amino acids. Germline CDR1 SGHTA, CDR2 FQGTGA. J gave up 7 bases and V 2 bases, and 5 bases lay outside the gene matches. The CDR3 loop is CASSLEGGRNEQFF. The CDR3, as DNA: TGTGCCAGCAGCTTAGAGGGCGGGAGAAATGAGCAGTTCTTC.

V usage is TRBV3-1 (or the pseudogene TRBV3-2) and J usage is TRBJ1-3; TRBD1 aligns across 11 bases. With 1 base clipped from V and 7 bases from J, the junction kept 0 bases outside the gene matches. The germline V gene has CDR1 LGHDT and CDR2 YNNKEL (reference sequence). The CDR3 has 14 amino acids. CDR3 loop: CASSQGTGGNTIYF. CDR3 DNA sequence: TGTGCCAGCAGCCAAGGGACAGGGGGCAACACCATATATTTT.

This chain links TRBV4-1 with TRBJ1-2; TRBD1 matches 9 bases. With V trimmed by 4 bases and J by 8 bases, 11 bases remained unmatched. This CDR3 comprises 15 residues. CDR1 is MGHRA, CDR2 YSYEKL, per germline. The CDR3 DNA follows: TGCGCCAGCAGCCCGGGACAGGGTGACTTAAGGGGCTACACCTTC. It codes for CASSPGQGDLRGYTF.

The chain links TRBV11-3 to TRBJ2-7; 8 nucleotides line up with TRBD2. J gave up 7 bases and V 5 bases, and 7 bases lay outside the gene matches. Germline loops: CDR1 SGHNT, CDR2 YENEEA. This CDR3 has 13 amino acids. CDR3 amino acids: CASSPGAGGEQYF. CDR3 sequence (DNA): TGTGCCAGCAGCCCTGGGGCGGGGGGAGAGCAGTACTTC.

The chain has TRBV11-2 and TRBJ2-2; D not certain. The CDR3 spans 13 residues. CDR1 and CDR2 from the germline V gene are SGHAT and FQNNGV. The V end was cut by 4 bases, the J end by 2 bases, with 5 bases between. CDR3 region: CASSSLNTGELFF. For the CDR3, the DNA is TGTGCCAGCAGCTCCCTAAACACCGGGGAGCTGTTTTTT.

The chain has TRBV5-1 and TRBJ2-1; D unclear. V was cut by 0 bases and J by 6 bases, with 10 bases left in between. Per the germline V gene, CDR1 is SGHRS and CDR2 is YFSETQ. This CDR3 has 14 residues. The CDR3 reads CASSLAPRSNEQFF. The CDR3 nucleotides read TGCGCCAGCAGCTTGGCCCCGAGGAGCAATGAGCAGTTCTTC.

V is TRBV6-1 and J is TRBJ1-1; D ambiguous. Trimming stripped 5 bases from V and 5 bases from J, with 15 bases between. Germline CDR1 and CDR2: MNHNS and SASEGT. This CDR3 has 14 amino acids. The CDR3, as DNA: TGTGCCAGCAGTTTTACCGAGGGAGGGACTGAAGCTTTCTTT. Translation gives CASSFTEGGTEAFF.

V usage is TRBV4-3 and J usage is TRBJ2-3; possible D gene TRBD1, 7 bases. This CDR3 has 16 amino acids. Germline CDR1 and CDR2: LGHNA and YSLEER. Deletions cut 4 bases from V and 2 bases from J, with 16 bases between. In nucleotides, the CDR3 is TGCGCCAGCAGCCGGAACCAGGGGGGCCACACAGATACGCAGTATTTT. This codes for CASSRNQGGHTDTQYF.

The chain is built from TRBV19 and TRBJ2-3; D uncertain. CDR3 length: 15 residues. Germline V CDR1 and CDR2: LNHDA, SQIVND (reference sequence). V was trimmed by 6 bases and J by 2 bases, leaving 15 bases between them. Here the CDR3 DNA reads TGTGCCAGTAGCCGAATACCGGTGGCCACAGATACGCAGTATTTT. Translated: CASSRIPVATDTQYF.

Only one count was recorded for this clone. The chain recombines TRBV4-3 with TRBJ2-1; 9 bases line up with TRBD1. The CDR3 extends over 15 amino acids. V gave up 4 bases and J gave up 5 bases; unmatched junction bases: 6. Germline loops: CDR1 LGHNA, CDR2 YSLEER. CDR3 in DNA: TGCGCCAGCAGCCTACAGGGGGCGGCCAACAATGAGCAGTTCTTC. Protein product: CASSLQGAANNEQFF.

V and J are TRBV10-3 and TRBJ2-4; D gene unclear. V shed 4 bases and J shed 5 bases, with 12 bases lying between them. The germline gives CDR1 ENHRY, CDR2 SYGVKD. The CDR3 length is 14 residues. The DNA for the CDR3 is TGTGCCATCAGTGCATCAAGCAGCGAAAACATTCAGTACTTC. This gives the protein CAISASSSENIQYF.

The chain links TRBV6-5 to TRBJ1-2; a possible D gene is TRBD1 (5 bases). This CDR3 region has 13 residues. CDR1 is MNHEY and CDR2 is SVGAGI in the germline V gene. V dropped 4 bases and J dropped 4 bases, with 10 bases sitting between them. CDR3 amino acids: CASSCDRAYGYTF. The CDR3 DNA follows: TGTGCCAGCAGTTGCGACAGAGCCTATGGCTACACCTTC.

The chain uses TRBV18 and TRBJ1-2; D remains unclear. There are 14 residues in the CDR3. Trimming took off 3 bases at V and 0 bases at J, with 8 bases between the two ends. CDR1 is KGHSH, CDR2 LQKENI, per germline. The CDR3, as DNA: TGTGCCAGCTCACCCACCAATACTAACTATGGCTACACCTTC. Translating it yields CASSPTNTNYGYTF. Complete variable domain (other parts from reference TRBV18 and TRBJ1-2): NAGVMQNPRHLVRRRGQEARLRCSPMKGHSHVYWYRQLPEEGLKFMVYLQKENIIDESGMPKERFSAEFPKEGPSILRIQQVVRGDSAAYFCASSPTNTNYGYTFGSGTRLTVV.

This chain links TRBV28 with TRBJ2-5; 8 bases are a match to TRBD2. V trimming: 3 bases; J trimming: 2 bases; junction bases outside the gene matches: 8. Per germline, CDR1 MDHEN and CDR2 SYDVKM. The CDR3 runs to 16 residues. DNA for the CDR3: TGTGCCAGCAGTTTCAAGGGGACTAGACTTCAAGAGACCCAGTACTTC. Encoded protein: CASSFKGTRLQETQYF.

The rearrangement uses TRBV4-1 and TRBJ2-5; tentative D call: TRBD2 (6 bases). The V end was cut by 8 bases, the J end by 5 bases, with 15 bases between. CDR1 is MGHRA, CDR2 YSYEKL, per germline. The CDR3 is 13 amino acids. In DNA form, the CDR3 reads TGCGCCAGCTCCCCAATAGGAGGGGAGACCCAGTACTTC. Translating gives CASSPIGGETQYF.

J is TRBJ1-4 and V is TRBV4-3; possible D gene TRBD1, 6 bases. Germline V gives CDR1 LGHNA, CDR2 YSLEER. Trimming removed 3 bases at V and 7 bases at J, with 15 bases between. CDR3 length equals 15 residues. CDR3 sequence (DNA): TGCGCCAGCAGCCAGGGGACACTTTACCTTGAAAAACTGTTTTTT. It translates to CASSQGTLYLEKLFF.

The chain uses TRBV7-9 and TRBJ1-6; D may be TRBD1 (5 bases). Trimming pared 0 bases from V and 9 bases from J, leaving 12 bases between. This CDR3 has 15 amino acids. CDR1 and CDR2 from the germline V gene are SEHNR and FQNEAQ (reference sequence). The CDR3 coding sequence is TGTGCCAGCAGCTTAGCGGGGGGGAGAACTTCACCCCTCCACTTT. Protein sequence: CASSLAGGRTSPLHF.

This sequence joins TRBV5-1 and TRBJ2-7; 9 nucleotides match TRBD1. The CDR3 covers 16 residues. Per germline, CDR1 SGHRS and CDR2 YFSETQ. J lost 0 bases, V lost 1 base, and 5 bases had no gene match. CDR3 residues: CASSLIGTGSSYEQYF. The DNA of the CDR3 is TGCGCCAGCAGCTTGATTGGGACAGGGAGCTCCTACGAGCAGTACTTC.

The V and J genes are TRBV7-9 and TRBJ2-5, with D maybe TRBD2 (5 bases). CDR1 is SEHNR, CDR2 FQNEAQ, per germline (reference sequence). V was pared by 5 bases and J by 4 bases, with 20 bases between. This CDR3 comprises 16 residues. In DNA, the CDR3 is TGTGCCAGCAGCCCCCGAGGCGGCGGGTCAGCAGAGACCCAGTACTTC. This gives the protein CASSPRGGGSAETQYF.

V usage is TRBV19 and J usage is TRBJ2-6; D gene unclear. This CDR3 spans 15 amino acids. Trimming pared 3 bases from V and 4 bases from J, leaving 10 bases between. Germline assignment: CDR1 LNHDA and CDR2 SQIVND (reference sequence). The CDR3 is CASSIGVTGANVLTF. DNA for the CDR3: TGTGCCAGTAGTATTGGGGTTACCGGGGCCAACGTCCTGACTTTC.

The chain carries TRBV6-5 and TRBJ1-2; D not resolved. Deletions cut 3 bases from V and 4 bases from J, with 18 bases between. The CDR3 totals 16 residues. Germline assignment: CDR1 MNHEY and CDR2 SVGAGI. The CDR3 loop is CASSYAPTPRLYGYTF. DNA for the CDR3: TGTGCCAGCAGTTATGCGCCAACCCCAAGGCTCTATGGCTACACCTTC.

The CDR3 is CASTSFGLAGETQYF. The CDR3 DNA reads TGTGCCAGCACTTCCTTCGGTCTAGCGGGAGAGACCCAGTACTTC. The rearrangement links TRBV6-5 to TRBJ2-5; 8 bases are a match to TRBD2. This CDR3 is 15 amino acids long. Germline CDR1 and CDR2: MNHEY and SVGAGI. Trimming removed 7 bases from V and 4 bases from J; junction bases left unmatched: 11.

V gene TRBV5-5 combines with J gene TRBJ2-1, with 8 nucleotides matching TRBD2. The germline V gene has CDR1 SGHKS and CDR2 YYEKEE (reference sequence). V dropped 4 bases and J dropped 6; count of bases not matched to a gene: 6. The CDR3 consists of 14 residues. This CDR3 is CASSHGGAGNEQFF. CDR3 sequence (DNA): TGTGCCAGCAGCCACGGGGGGGCAGGCAATGAGCAGTTCTTC.

This clone was picked up one time. V and J are TRBV12-5 and TRBJ2-3; 8 nucleotides line up with TRBD2. This CDR3 is 16 amino acids long. Trimming removed 0 bases from V and 3 bases from J; junction bases left unmatched: 5. Germline V gene lookup returns CDR1 LGHNT and CDR2 FRNRAP. The CDR3 sequence: CASGLVGVAGTDTQYF. CDR3 DNA sequence: TGTGCTAGTGGTTTGGTTGGGGTAGCGGGGACAGATACGCAGTATTTT.

The chain uses TRBV5-1 and TRBJ1-2; TRBD1 aligns across 10 bases. Germline CDR1 SGHRS, CDR2 YFSETQ. V gave up 3 bases and J gave up 5 bases; unmatched junction bases: 4. The CDR3 contains 14 residues. DNA for the CDR3: TGCGCCAGCAGCTCCGGACAGGGGGTTTATGGCTACACCTTC. Translation gives CASSSGQGVYGYTF.

The gene calls are TRBV6-4 and TRBJ1-5, with no clear D. Germline V lookup: CDR1 MRHNA, CDR2 SNTAGT. This CDR3 contains 14 residues. Trimming pared 2 bases from V and 6 bases from J, leaving 11 bases between. Written as DNA, the CDR3 is TGTGCCAGCAGTGACGGGCAGGAAGGTCAGCCCCAGCATTTT. Its translation: CASSDGQEGQPQHF.

For the CDR3, the DNA is TGTGCCAGCAGCCCCACTTTAGGGAACACTGAAGCTTTCTTT. Translation gives CASSPTLGNTEAFF. This sequence joins TRBV11-2 and TRBJ1-1; D unresolved. V dropped 5 bases and J dropped 1 base, with 11 bases sitting between them. Germline V gene sequence: CDR1 SGHAT, CDR2 FQNNGV. The CDR3 runs 14 residues.

This sequence joins TRBV4-3 and TRBJ2-1; the match to TRBD2 covers 9 bases. Germline CDR1 and CDR2: LGHNA and YSLEER. The V segment lost 1 base and the J segment 1 base; nucleotides outside the gene matches: 5. This CDR3 is 17 amino acids long. The DNA of the CDR3 is TGCGCCAGCAGCCAAGCTTCTAGCGGGGCTTCCTACAATGAGCAGTTCTTC. Residues: CASSQASSGASYNEQFF.

This chain uses TRBV10-3 with TRBJ1-2; the D gene is possibly TRBD1 (5 bases). The ends were cut back, 0 bases at V and 4 bases at J, with 9 bases in the middle. CDR1 is ENHRY and CDR2 is SYGVKD in the germline V gene. The CDR3 runs to 14 residues. The CDR3 spells CAISESQGTYGYTF. The CDR3 DNA is TGTGCCATCAGTGAGTCTCAGGGCACCTATGGCTACACCTTC.

The chain is built from TRBV27 and TRBJ2-7, with D tentatively TRBD1 (6 bases). Trimming took 4 bases from V and 9 from J, leaving 19 bases between them. Germline values: CDR1 MNHEY, CDR2 SMNVEV (reference sequence). This CDR3 has 14 residues. The CDR3 DNA sequence: TGTGCCAGCAGTTCCAATGACAGGTTTTCGGTGCAGTACTTC. Its translation: CASSSNDRFSVQYF.

The V and J genes are TRBV6-5 and TRBJ2-5; perhaps TRBD1 as D (5 bases). Germline V gene sequence: CDR1 MNHEY, CDR2 SVGAGI. Trimming stripped 5 bases from V and 5 bases from J, with 12 bases between. CDR3 size: 13 residues. The CDR3 DNA follows: TGTGCCAGCAGTCCCAGGGTCAGGGAGACCCAGTACTTC. Amino acids: CASSPRVRETQYF.

The chain uses TRBV3-1 (or the pseudogene TRBV3-2) and TRBJ1-1; 8 positions match TRBD1. The germline V gene encodes CDR1 LGHDT and CDR2 YNNKEL (reference sequence). This CDR3 has 12 residues. The V gene end was trimmed by 5 bases and the J gene end by 8 bases; junction bases not matched to a gene: 4. CDR3 sequence (DNA): TGTGCCAGCAGCTCAACAGGGGGGGAAGCTTTCTTT. It is translated as CASSSTGGEAFF.